The 23 T cell receptor beta chains reported below all come from one sample, sequenced in a study of shared clonotypes between healthy human individuals. Profiled with immunoSEQ multiplex PCR; TCRdb holds only in-frame clones, not every one. The data hold 1,500,000 or so clones, with roughly 98.5% observed a single time. Sample: naive CD4+ T cells sorted from blood. Subset reported: CD45RA+ positively selected. Every receptor here comes from a man aged 25-45 years in good health.

The chain recombines TRBV11-2 with TRBJ2-1, with D perhaps matching TRBD1 or TRBD2 (5 bases each). There are 15 residues in the CDR3. Germline V gene lookup returns CDR1 SGHAT and CDR2 FQNNGV. Trimming removed 6 bases at V and 8 bases at J, with 20 bases between. The CDR3 spells CASRSWDLDLDEQFF. Here the CDR3 DNA reads TGTGCCAGCAGGTCCTGGGACCTAGATCTCGATGAGCAGTTCTTC. Full variable domain (remainder filled in from reference TRBV11-2 and TRBJ2-1): EAGVAQSPRYKIIEKRQSVAFWCNPISGHATLYWYQQILGQGPKLLIQFQNNGVVDDSQLPKDRFSAERLKGVDSTLKIQPAKLEDSAVYLCASRSWDLDLDEQFFGPGTRLTVL.

The gene calls are TRBV19 and TRBJ1-4; D may be TRBD1 (5 bases). With 4 bases removed from V and 8 bases from J, the gap between germline ends came to 17 bases. The length of the CDR3 is 15 residues. CDR1 is LNHDA and CDR2 is SQIVND in the germline V gene (reference sequence). The DNA of the CDR3 is TGTGCCAGTAGTAACCGGGGGAGTGTATGGGAAAAACTGTTTTTT. Its translation is CASSNRGSVWEKLFF.

The chain joins TRBV19 to TRBJ1-5, with TRBD1 identical over 7 bases. V lost 2 bases, J lost 4 bases, and 8 bases stayed unmatched. The CDR3 is 16 residues long. Germline assignment: CDR1 LNHDA and CDR2 SQIVND (reference sequence). The DNA of the CDR3 is TGTGCCAGTAGTATACAACAGGGGTGGGGTAATCAGCCCCAGCATTTT. Translated: CASSIQQGWGNQPQHF.

J is TRBJ2-7 and V is TRBV29-1; 11 bases are shared with TRBD2. The germline CDR1 and CDR2 sequences are SQVTM and ANQGSEA. V was clipped by 6 bases and J by 4 bases; unmatched bases: 8. CDR3 size: 14 residues. The CDR3 here is CSVVPGTSGYEQYF. For the CDR3, the DNA is TGCAGCGTCGTACCCGGGACTAGCGGATACGAGCAGTACTTC.

In regard to this clone: Other DNA sequences from this sample encode an identical CDR3 as well. J is TRBJ2-3 and V is TRBV14; D unresolved. The V and J ends lost 1 base and 4 bases respectively, with 3 bases between them. The CDR3 is made up of 12 amino acids. CDR1 is SGHDN, CDR2 FVKESK, per germline. CDR3 sequence: CASSQVSDTQYF. CDR3 sequence (DNA): TGTGCCAGCAGCCAAGTATCAGATACGCAGTATTTT.

The V gene is TRBV6-1, the J gene TRBJ2-7, with 10 bases that match TRBD2. The junction had 6 bases not matched to a gene; V was cut back by 1 base and J by 3 bases. From germline, CDR1 is MNHNS and CDR2 SASEGT. This CDR3 spans 16 amino acids. The chain's CDR3 is CASSEEATSGYYEQYF. DNA of the CDR3: TGTGCCAGCAGTGAAGAGGCGACTAGCGGGTACTACGAGCAGTACTTC.

The chain employs TRBV15 and TRBJ2-2; TRBD2 aligns across 8 bases. V trimming: 5 bases; J trimming: 5 bases; junction bases outside the gene matches: 7. In germline, CDR1 is LNHNV, CDR2 YYDKDF (reference sequence). The CDR3 consists of 15 residues. CDR3 bases: TGTGCCACCAGCCGAGGCAGCGGGAGAACCGGGGAGCTGTTTTTT. Its protein is CATSRGSGRTGELFF.

The chain employs TRBV2 and TRBJ2-3, with 9 positions matching TRBD1. Per germline, CDR1 SNHLY and CDR2 FYNNEI. J lost 2 bases, V lost 3 bases, and 3 bases had no gene match. This CDR3 has 15 residues. Here the CDR3 reads CASSDGQGNTDTQYF. The CDR3 DNA sequence: TGTGCCAGCAGTGACGGACAGGGGAACACAGATACGCAGTATTTT. The full variable domain, in which reference TRBV2 and TRBJ2-3 provide the parts outside the CDR3, is EPEVTQTPSHQVTQMGQEVILRCVPISNHLYFYWYRQILGQKVEFLVSFYNNEISEKSEIFDDQFSVERPDGSNFTLKIRSTKLEDSAMYFCASSDGQGNTDTQYFGPGTRLTVL.

The chain employs TRBV2 and TRBJ2-1; D call uncertain. CDR1 is SNHLY, CDR2 FYNNEI, per germline. CDR3 length equals 10 residues. V was cut by 5 bases and J by 9 bases, with 5 bases left in between. CDR3 sequence (DNA): TGTGCCAGCAGTTCAAGTGAGCAGTTCTTC. Encoded protein: CASSSSEQFF.

The chain combines TRBV19 with TRBJ2-7, with 7 positions matching TRBD2. V shed 3 bases and J 11 bases; nucleotides not matched to a gene: 7. CDR3 length: 12 residues. CDR1 LNHDA and CDR2 SQIVND come from the germline V gene (reference sequence). The CDR3 nucleotides read TGTGCCAGTAGTATGGCGAGCGGGGCTAAGTACTTC. Its translation is CASSMASGAKYF.

The chain is built from TRBV6-5 and TRBJ1-3; tentatively, D is TRBD1 (5 bases). Per the germline V gene, CDR1 is MNHEY and CDR2 is SVGAGI. The CDR3 loop spans 15 amino acids. The V end was cut by 5 bases, the J end by 7 bases, with 18 bases between. The CDR3 nucleotides read TGTGCCAGCAGTGCCACCCCGCCGGGACGTAACACCATATATTTT. Translated, it gives CASSATPPGRNTIYF.

The chain combines TRBV4-1 with TRBJ1-5; 7 bases fit TRBD1. This CDR3 has 16 residues. V lost 2 bases to trimming and J lost 2 bases; unmatched junction nucleotides: 6. CDR1 MGHRA and CDR2 YSYEKL come from the germline V gene. This CDR3 reads CASSQRQGLGNQPQHF. The CDR3 DNA is TGCGCCAGCAGCCAAAGACAGGGTCTCGGCAATCAGCCCCAGCATTTT.

The rearrangement uses TRBV5-1 and TRBJ2-1, with 7 bases fitting TRBD2. V lost 3 bases and J lost 5; bases outside the gene matches: 5. This CDR3 has 14 residues. In germline, CDR1 is SGHRS, CDR2 YFSETQ. The CDR3 protein is CASSSSGENNEQFF. CDR3 DNA sequence: TGCGCCAGCAGCTCAAGCGGGGAAAACAATGAGCAGTTCTTC.

This rearrangement joins TRBV5-1 to TRBJ2-2; 9 bases are shared with TRBD2. Trimming removed 0 bases from V and 6 bases from J; junction bases left unmatched: 9. Germline CDR1 SGHRS, CDR2 YFSETQ. The CDR3 extends over 17 amino acids. The CDR3 reads CASSLAELAGWAGELFF. The CDR3 DNA sequence: TGCGCCAGCAGCTTGGCAGAACTAGCGGGTTGGGCCGGGGAGCTGTTTTTT.

For the CDR3, the DNA is TGTGCCAGCAGCCCCCTTCCGGGACTAAGCACCGGGGAGCTGTTTTTT. It is translated as CASSPLPGLSTGELFF. V is TRBV7-2 and J is TRBJ2-2, with 7 bases fitting TRBD2. The junction had 10 bases not matched to a gene; V was cut back by 5 bases and J by 4 bases. Germline CDR1 SGHTA, CDR2 FQGNSA. The CDR3 is 16 residues long.

To note about this clone: One junction end does not reproduce the germline sequence, and a read error may be involved. This chain joins TRBV7-8 and TRBJ2-7; D ambiguous. This CDR3 is built from 16 residues. Germline CDR1 SGHVS, CDR2 FQNEAQ. The CDR3 spells CASSDPRRSFEASHSF. The CDR3 DNA is TGTGCCAGCAGCGATCCCCGAAGAAGTTTTGAGGCTAGTCACTCCTTC.

J is TRBJ1-3 and V is TRBV14, with D possibly matching TRBD1 (6 bases). The V gene's germline CDR1 is SGHDN and CDR2 FVKESK. Trimming removed 6 bases at V and 4 bases at J, with 19 bases between. CDR3 length equals 16 residues. CDR3 coding DNA: TGTGCCAGCAGTCGGGACATCCGGCTCCAAGGAAACACCATATATTTT. Translation: CASSRDIRLQGNTIYF. Using reference TRBV14 and TRBJ1-3 for the parts outside the CDR3, the full variable domain is EAGVTQFPSHSVIEKGQTVTLRCDPISGHDNLYWYRRVMGKEIKFLLHFVKESKQDESGMPNNRFLAERTGGTYSTLKVQPAELEDSGVYFCASSRDIRLQGNTIYFGEGSWLTVV.

The chain has TRBV29-1 and TRBJ1-1; no definite D call. CDR1 and CDR2 from the germline V gene are SQVTM and ANQGSEA. Trimming took off 6 bases at V and 0 bases at J, with 11 bases between the two ends. This CDR3 has 13 amino acids. CDR3 sequence reads: CSVTVIMNTEAFF. In DNA, the CDR3 is TGCAGCGTCACGGTGATTATGAACACTGAAGCTTTCTTT.

The chain joins TRBV30 to TRBJ2-5; D gene ambiguous. The CDR3 contains 13 residues. From germline, CDR1 is GTSNPN and CDR2 SVGIG (reference sequence). V was clipped by 0 bases and J by 4 bases, with 9 bases between them. The CDR3 region has the DNA TGTGCCTGGAGTGTACTTACCGGAGAGACCCAGTACTTC. The encoded protein is CAWSVLTGETQYF.

Note on this clone: At one end, the junction sequence differs from germline, possibly due to a read error. The chain links TRBV29-1 to TRBJ2-5; D possibly corresponds to TRBD1 (6 bases). Germline V gene lookup returns CDR1 SQVTM and CDR2 ANQGSEA. The CDR3 length is 14 residues. The CDR3 coding sequence is TGCAGCGCTGAACTACCGGGACACAGTTTGGCCCAGTACTTC. Translating it yields CSAELPGHSLAQYF.

The rearrangement links TRBV10-3 to TRBJ2-7; D ambiguous. V gave up 3 bases and J gave up 5 bases, with 11 bases separating them. The CDR3 runs to 13 residues. Looked up from germline, CDR1 is ENHRY and CDR2 is SYGVKD. The CDR3 region has the DNA TGTGCCATCAGTGATCCAGGCCCACACGAGCAGTACTTC. This gives the protein CAISDPGPHEQYF.

The genes are TRBV11-2 and TRBJ2-5; 10 bases are shared with TRBD1. This CDR3 region has 15 residues. Germline lookup yields CDR1 SGHAT and CDR2 FQNNGV. V shed 4 bases, J shed 4 bases, and the junction held 6 bases outside the gene matches. DNA of the CDR3: TGTGCCAGCAGCTCCGACAGGGGGCCGGGAGAGACCCAGTACTTC. Translation: CASSSDRGPGETQYF.

The chain joins TRBV5-1 to TRBJ2-3, with D maybe TRBD2 (6 bases). The CDR3 sequence is 14 residues long. V was clipped by 2 bases and J by 6 bases, with 13 bases between them. CDR1 is SGHRS and CDR2 is YFSETQ in the germline V gene. This chain's CDR3 is CASSLAERGDTQYF. The CDR3 coding sequence is TGCGCCAGCAGCTTAGCGGAACGGGGGGATACGCAGTATTTT.